The entry below gives a single T cell receptor beta chain sequence along with its context. These data are taken from a study of CD8+CD57+ T cells in acquired aplastic anemia. Study information: Recorded DNA amounts for sorted CD4+ and CD8+ cells had an average of approximately 3 ug. An average of about 11 million reads for CD4+ cells was obtained from healthy donors.

CDR3 and TCR beta VDJ profiling relied on genomic DNA as the template. TCRdb analysed the reads with MiXCR anew, one entry per CDR3 protein. Of 400,000 to 450,000 distinct CDR3 sequences in the sample, just under 70% were seen once. In germline, CDR1 is SNHLY, CDR2 FYNNEI. The CDR3 has 14 amino acids. With V trimmed by 9 bases and J by 5 bases, 11 bases remained unmatched. This TCR was recovered from a human donor in good health, serving as a control. The material sequenced was sorted CD4+, CD8+, or CD8+CD57+ T cells (not recorded which) from PBMCs. The gene calls are TRBV2 and TRBJ2-5, with 8 positions matching TRBD1. CDR3 loop: CASTKQGGRETQYF. The CDR3 coding sequence is TGTGCCAGTACTAAACAGGGGGGCCGGGAGACCCAGTACTTC.